Each of the 12 T cell receptor beta chains below was sequenced from the same sample in a study of cytomegalovirus exposure and HLA in healthy donors. PCR involved 60 Vbeta and 13 Jbeta primers. Clones were read by immunoSEQ multiplex PCR, and TCRdb kept only the in-frame ones, dropping some. The sample holds roughly 150,000 clones; around 80% are singletons and the top ten take over 1.3%. What was sequenced was PBMCs. The receptors come from a man aged 18 to 29 in good health and CMV-seronegative.

As DNA, the CDR3 is TGTGCCAGCAGCTTCGGACAGGTGGCCTACGAGCAGTACTTC. Translated: CASSFGQVAYEQYF. The V gene is TRBV7-2, the J gene TRBJ2-7; 7 bases agree with TRBD1. The CDR3 is 14 residues long. V dropped 3 bases and J dropped 2; count of bases not matched to a gene: 4. Germline CDR1 is SGHTA and CDR2 is FQGNSA.

This clone was picked up a small number of times. V usage is TRBV4-1 and J usage is TRBJ2-5; tentatively, D is TRBD2 (6 bases). The CDR3 runs 15 residues. Germline-derived CDR1 and CDR2 are MGHRA and YSYEKL. Trimming took off 4 bases at V and 2 bases at J, with 14 bases between the two ends. The CDR3 protein is CASSPAREVQETQYF. CDR3 bases: TGCGCCAGCAGCCCCGCAAGGGAGGTACAAGAGACCCAGTACTTC.

V and J are TRBV5-5 and TRBJ2-5; 10 nucleotides line up with TRBD2. CDR3 length equals 15 residues. The junction had 4 bases not matched to a gene; V was cut back by 4 bases and J by 1 base. Looked up from germline, CDR1 is SGHKS and CDR2 is YYEKEE (reference sequence). This CDR3 reads CASSPVAGGQETQYF. Written as DNA, the CDR3 is TGTGCCAGCAGCCCGGTAGCGGGAGGCCAAGAGACCCAGTACTTC.

The rearrangement uses TRBV10-3 and TRBJ2-3; TRBD2 matches 14 bases. The trim removed 7 bases at V and 5 bases at J, leaving 5 bases unmatched. Germline lookup yields CDR1 ENHRY and CDR2 SYGVKD. The CDR3 contains 15 residues. CDR3 residues: CAITRTSGRIDTQYF. Written as DNA, the CDR3 is TGTGCCATCACCCGGACTAGCGGGAGGATAGATACGCAGTATTTT.

This clone was seen more than once but under ten times. This chain uses TRBV7-2 with TRBJ2-3; D may be TRBD2 (6 bases). Trimming shortened V by 5 bases and J by 4 bases, and 22 bases separated the two germline ends. Germline CDR1 is SGHTA and CDR2 is FQGNSA. This CDR3 is 17 amino acids long. CDR3 region: CASSPLGGLKMADTQYF. CDR3 sequence (DNA): TGTGCCAGCAGCCCGCTCGGGGGACTGAAAATGGCAGATACGCAGTATTTT. Full variable domain (outside the CDR3, taken from reference TRBV7-2 and TRBJ2-3): GAGVSQSPSNKVTEKGKDVELRCDPISGHTALYWYRQSLGQGLEFLIYFQGNSAPDKSGLPSDRFSAERTGGSVSTLTIQRTQQEDSAVYLCASSPLGGLKMADTQYFGPGTRLTVL.

The genes are TRBV9 and TRBJ2-1; 7 bases line up with TRBD2. Trimming removed 4 bases from V and 16 bases from J; junction bases left unmatched: 17. The CDR3 runs to 14 residues. Germline values: CDR1 SGDLS, CDR2 YYNGEE. In DNA form, the CDR3 reads TGTGCCAGCAGCCTTGGCGTCGAGCGCGGGGGTTACTTCTTC. It is translated as CASSLGVERGGYFF.

The V and J genes are TRBV2 and TRBJ1-5; TRBD1 matches 9 bases. Trimming took 6 bases from V and 1 from J; bases not matched to a gene: 1. The CDR3 has 14 residues. Looked up from germline, CDR1 is SNHLY and CDR2 is FYNNEI. The DNA for the CDR3 is TGTGCCAGCAGGGGGACAGGGAGCAATCAGCCCCAGCATTTT. It encodes CASRGTGSNQPQHF.

This sequence joins TRBV5-4 and TRBJ2-7, with D tentatively TRBD2 (5 bases). The CDR3 loop spans 16 amino acids. Trimming stripped 0 bases from V and 0 bases from J, with 13 bases between. CDR1 is SGHNT, CDR2 YYREEE, per germline (reference sequence). CDR3 sequence reads: CASSLEPQTSSYEQYF. In DNA, the CDR3 is TGTGCCAGCAGCTTGGAGCCACAAACTAGCTCCTACGAGCAGTACTTC.

V gene TRBV10-3 combines with J gene TRBJ2-1, with D possibly matching TRBD2 (6 bases). Germline CDR1 is ENHRY and CDR2 is SYGVKD. The CDR3 covers 13 residues. The ends were cut back, 3 bases at V and 10 bases at J, with 13 bases in the middle. This CDR3 reads CAISDSRTIEQFF. Written as DNA, the CDR3 is TGTGCCATCAGTGACTCGCGGACTATCGAGCAGTTCTTC.

V usage is TRBV11-2 and J usage is TRBJ2-7; D is uncertain. CDR3 length equals 13 residues. Germline lookup yields CDR1 SGHAT and CDR2 FQNNGV. Between the trimmed V and J ends, which lost 5 bases and 2 bases, there was a span of 10 bases. CDR3 DNA sequence: TGTGCCAGCAGCCGCGTTGGTGCCTACGAGCAGTACTTC. Translated: CASSRVGAYEQYF.

The J gene is TRBJ2-2, the V gene TRBV5-1; TRBD1 matches at 9 bases. The ends lost 5 bases at V and 1 base at J; junction bases unmatched: 6. Germline V gives CDR1 SGHRS, CDR2 YFSETQ. This CDR3 has 16 residues. The CDR3 region has the DNA TGCGCCAGCAGACCCGGACAGGGGTTGAACACCGGGGAGCTGTTTTTT. Amino acids: CASRPGQGLNTGELFF.

The V gene is TRBV18, the J gene TRBJ2-1; 9 bases align to TRBD1. Germline V lookup: CDR1 KGHSH, CDR2 LQKENI. V was pared by 2 bases and J by 14 bases, with 13 bases of the junction left unmatched. This CDR3 contains 15 residues. The CDR3 bases are TGTGCCAGCTCACCATCGGACAGGGGCTCATTCCCTGAGTTCTTC. This codes for CASSPSDRGSFPEFF.